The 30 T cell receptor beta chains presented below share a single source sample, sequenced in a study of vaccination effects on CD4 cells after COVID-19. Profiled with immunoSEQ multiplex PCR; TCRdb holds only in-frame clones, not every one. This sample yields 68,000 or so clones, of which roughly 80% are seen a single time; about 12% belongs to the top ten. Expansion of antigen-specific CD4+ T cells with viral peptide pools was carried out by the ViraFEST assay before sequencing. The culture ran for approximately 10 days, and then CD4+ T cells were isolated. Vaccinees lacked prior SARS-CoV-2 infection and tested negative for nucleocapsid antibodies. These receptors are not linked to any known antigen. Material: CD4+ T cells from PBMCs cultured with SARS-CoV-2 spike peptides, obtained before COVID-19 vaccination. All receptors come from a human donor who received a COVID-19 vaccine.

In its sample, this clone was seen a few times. The CDR3 spells CASSRDRRDSPLHF. The DNA for the CDR3 is TGTGCCAGCAGCCGCGACAGGCGTGATTCACCCCTCCACTTT. The chain combines TRBV14 with TRBJ1-6; D might be TRBD1 (6 bases). Germline V gene sequence: CDR1 SGHDN, CDR2 FVKESK. The CDR3 has 14 amino acids. V was clipped by 4 bases and J by 8 bases, with 12 bases between them.

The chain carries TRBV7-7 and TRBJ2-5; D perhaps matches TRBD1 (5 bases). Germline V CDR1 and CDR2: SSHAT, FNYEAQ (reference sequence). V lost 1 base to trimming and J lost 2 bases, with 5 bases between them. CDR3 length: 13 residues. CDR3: CASSLDRQETQYF. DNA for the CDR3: TGTGCCAGCAGCTTAGACAGGCAAGAGACCCAGTACTTC.

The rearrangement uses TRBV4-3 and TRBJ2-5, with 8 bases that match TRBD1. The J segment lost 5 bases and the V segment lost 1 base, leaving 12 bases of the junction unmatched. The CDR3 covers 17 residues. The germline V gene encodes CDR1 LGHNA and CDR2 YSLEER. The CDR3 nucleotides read TGCGCCAGCAGCCAAGTGAGAGGACAGGGTGGGTGGGAGACCCAGTACTTC. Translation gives CASSQVRGQGGWETQYF.

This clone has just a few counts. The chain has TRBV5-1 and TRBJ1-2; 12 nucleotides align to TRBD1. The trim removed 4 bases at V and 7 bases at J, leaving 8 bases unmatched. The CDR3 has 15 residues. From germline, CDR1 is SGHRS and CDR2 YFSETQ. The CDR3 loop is CASSITGTGGLGYTF. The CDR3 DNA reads TGCGCCAGCAGCATAACCGGGACAGGGGGCCTTGGCTACACCTTC.

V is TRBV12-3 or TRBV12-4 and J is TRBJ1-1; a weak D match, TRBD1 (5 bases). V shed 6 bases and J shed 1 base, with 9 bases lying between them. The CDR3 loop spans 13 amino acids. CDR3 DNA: TGTGCCAGCAGCCGTACAGGGAACACTGAAGCTTTCTTT. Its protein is CASSRTGNTEAFF.

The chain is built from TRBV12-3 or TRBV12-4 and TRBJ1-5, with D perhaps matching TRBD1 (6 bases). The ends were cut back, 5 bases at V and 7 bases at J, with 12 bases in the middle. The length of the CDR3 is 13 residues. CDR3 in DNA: TGTGCCAGCAGTCTACAGGGTGGACAGCCCCAGCATTTT. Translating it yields CASSLQGGQPQHF.

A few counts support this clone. The CDR3 DNA reads as TGTGCCAGCAGCTTCCGGACCGGGACGAATTCACCCCTCCACTTT. Amino acids: CASSFRTGTNSPLHF. The chain uses TRBV4-2 and TRBJ1-6; possibly TRBD1 for D (5 bases). Germline CDR1 reads LGHNA; CDR2 reads YNFKEQ. The CDR3 loop spans 15 amino acids. Trimming cost V 5 bases and J 7 bases, with 15 bases left between them.

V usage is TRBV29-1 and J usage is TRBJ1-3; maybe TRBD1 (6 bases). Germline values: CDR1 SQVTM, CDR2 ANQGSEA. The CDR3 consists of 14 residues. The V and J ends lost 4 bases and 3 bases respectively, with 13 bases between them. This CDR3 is CSVGGGTIGNTIYF. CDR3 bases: TGCAGCGTTGGTGGGGGGACAATTGGAAACACCATATATTTT.

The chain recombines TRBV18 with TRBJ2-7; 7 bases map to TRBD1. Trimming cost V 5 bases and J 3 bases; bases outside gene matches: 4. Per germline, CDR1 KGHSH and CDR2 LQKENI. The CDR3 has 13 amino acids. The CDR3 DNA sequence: TGTGCCAGCTCAAGGGGGCAACTCTACGAGCAGTACGTC. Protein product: CASSRGQLYEQYV.

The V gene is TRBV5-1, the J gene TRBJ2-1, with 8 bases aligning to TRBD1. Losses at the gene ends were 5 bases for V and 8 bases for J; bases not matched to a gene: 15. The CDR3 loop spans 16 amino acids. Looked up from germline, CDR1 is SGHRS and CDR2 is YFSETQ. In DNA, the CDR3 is TGCGCCAGCAGTTCTACCGGGACAGGTGTTGTATATGAGCAGTTCTTC. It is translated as CASSSTGTGVVYEQFF.

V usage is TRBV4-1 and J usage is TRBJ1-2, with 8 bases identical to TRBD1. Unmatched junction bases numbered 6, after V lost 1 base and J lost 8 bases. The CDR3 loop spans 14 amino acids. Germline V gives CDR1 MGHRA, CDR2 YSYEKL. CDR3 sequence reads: CASSQGQGPWGYTF. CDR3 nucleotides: TGCGCCAGCAGCCAAGGACAGGGGCCCTGGGGCTACACCTTC.

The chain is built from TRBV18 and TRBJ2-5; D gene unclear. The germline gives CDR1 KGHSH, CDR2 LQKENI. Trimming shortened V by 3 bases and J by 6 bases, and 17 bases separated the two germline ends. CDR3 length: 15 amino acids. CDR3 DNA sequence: TGTGCCAGCTCACCCCTCGGTGCGCTTGGGAAGACCCAGTACTTC. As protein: CASSPLGALGKTQYF.

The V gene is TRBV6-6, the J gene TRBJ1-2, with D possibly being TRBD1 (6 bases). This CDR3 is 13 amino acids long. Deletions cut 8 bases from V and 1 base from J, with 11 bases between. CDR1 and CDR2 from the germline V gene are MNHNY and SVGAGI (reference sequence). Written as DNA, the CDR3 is TGTGCCAGCCTTTCAGGGGATAACTATGGCTACACCTTC. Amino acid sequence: CASLSGDNYGYTF.

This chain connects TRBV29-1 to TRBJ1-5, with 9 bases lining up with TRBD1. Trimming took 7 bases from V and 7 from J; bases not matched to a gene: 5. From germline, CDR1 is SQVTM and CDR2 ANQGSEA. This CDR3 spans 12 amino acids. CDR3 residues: CSARQGDQPQHF. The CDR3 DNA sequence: TGCAGCGCCCGACAGGGGGACCAGCCCCAGCATTTT.

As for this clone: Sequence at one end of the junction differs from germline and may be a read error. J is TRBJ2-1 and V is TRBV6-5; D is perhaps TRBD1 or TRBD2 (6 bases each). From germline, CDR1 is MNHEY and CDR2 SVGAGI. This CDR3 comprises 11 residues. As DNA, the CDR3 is TGTGCCAGCAGTTACTCCGGGGGCCAGGTCTTC. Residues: CASSYSGGQVF.

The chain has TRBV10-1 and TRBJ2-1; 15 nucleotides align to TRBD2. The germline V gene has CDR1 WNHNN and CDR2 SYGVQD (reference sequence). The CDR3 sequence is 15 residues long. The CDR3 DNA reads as TGCGCGACCGGACTAGCGGGGGGGGAATACAATGAGCAGTTCTTC. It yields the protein CATGLAGGEYNEQFF.

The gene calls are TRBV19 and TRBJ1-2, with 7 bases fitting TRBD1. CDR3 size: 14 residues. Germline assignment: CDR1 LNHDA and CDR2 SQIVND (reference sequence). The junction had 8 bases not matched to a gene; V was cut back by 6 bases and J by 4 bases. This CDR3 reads CASSGGGPGYGYTF. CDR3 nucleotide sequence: TGTGCCAGTAGCGGAGGGGGCCCTGGCTATGGCTACACCTTC.

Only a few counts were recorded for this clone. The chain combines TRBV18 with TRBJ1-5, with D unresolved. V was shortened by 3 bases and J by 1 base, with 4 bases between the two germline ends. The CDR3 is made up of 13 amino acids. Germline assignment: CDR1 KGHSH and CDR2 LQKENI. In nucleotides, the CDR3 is TGTGCCAGCTCACCCGCAAGCAATCAGCCCCAGCATTTT. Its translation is CASSPASNQPQHF.

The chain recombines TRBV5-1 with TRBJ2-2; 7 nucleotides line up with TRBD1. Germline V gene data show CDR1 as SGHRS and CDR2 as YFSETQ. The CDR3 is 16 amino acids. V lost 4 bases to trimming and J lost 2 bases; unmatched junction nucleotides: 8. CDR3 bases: TGCGCCAGCAGCACGACAACAGGGGCCAACACCGGGGAGCTGTTTTTT. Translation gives CASSTTTGANTGELFF.

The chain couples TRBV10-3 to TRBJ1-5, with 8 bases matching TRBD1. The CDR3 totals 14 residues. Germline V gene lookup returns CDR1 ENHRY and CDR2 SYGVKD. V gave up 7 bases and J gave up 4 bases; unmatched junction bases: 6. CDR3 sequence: CAINQQGENQPQHF. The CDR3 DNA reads TGTGCCATCAATCAACAGGGGGAGAATCAGCCCCAGCATTTT.

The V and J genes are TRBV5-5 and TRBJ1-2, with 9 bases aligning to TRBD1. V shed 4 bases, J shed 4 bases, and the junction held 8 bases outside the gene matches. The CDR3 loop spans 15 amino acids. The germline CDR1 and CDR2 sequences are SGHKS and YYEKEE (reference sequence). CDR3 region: CASSPNPTGGYGYTF. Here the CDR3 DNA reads TGTGCCAGCAGCCCTAACCCGACAGGGGGCTATGGCTACACCTTC.

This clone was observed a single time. This CDR3 reads CASSPPGLAGGETQYF. The DNA for the CDR3 is TGTGCCAGCTCACCACCGGGACTAGCGGGGGGCGAGACCCAGTACTTC. The chain couples TRBV18 to TRBJ2-5; 15 positions match TRBD2. Germline V gene lookup returns CDR1 KGHSH and CDR2 LQKENI. The CDR3 sequence is 16 residues long. J lost 5 bases, V lost 0 bases, and 1 base had no gene match.

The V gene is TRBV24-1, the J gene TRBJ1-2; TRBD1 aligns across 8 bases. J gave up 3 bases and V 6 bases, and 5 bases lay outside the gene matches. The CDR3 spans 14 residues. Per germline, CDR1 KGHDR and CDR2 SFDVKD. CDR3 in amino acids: CATSPLDRDYGYTF. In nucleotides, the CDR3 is TGTGCCACCAGTCCCCTGGACAGGGACTATGGCTACACCTTC.

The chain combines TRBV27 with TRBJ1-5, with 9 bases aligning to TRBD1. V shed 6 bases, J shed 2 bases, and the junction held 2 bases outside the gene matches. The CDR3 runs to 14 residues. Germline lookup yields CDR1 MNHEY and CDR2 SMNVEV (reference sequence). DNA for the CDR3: TGTGCCAGCAGACAGGGGGCTGGCAATCAGCCCCAGCATTTT. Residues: CASRQGAGNQPQHF.

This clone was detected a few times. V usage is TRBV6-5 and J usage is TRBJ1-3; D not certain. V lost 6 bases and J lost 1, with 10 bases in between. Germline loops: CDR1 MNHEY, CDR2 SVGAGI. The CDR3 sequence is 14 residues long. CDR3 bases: TGTGCCAGCAGAGGACCGTTATCTGGAAACACCATATATTTT. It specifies CASRGPLSGNTIYF.

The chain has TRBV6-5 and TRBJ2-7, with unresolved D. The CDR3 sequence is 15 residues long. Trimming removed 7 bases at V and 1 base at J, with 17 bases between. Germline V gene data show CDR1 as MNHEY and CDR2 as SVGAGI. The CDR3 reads CASNQGVLGSYEQYV. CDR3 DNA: TGTGCCAGCAATCAAGGAGTTCTCGGGTCCTACGAGCAGTACGTC.

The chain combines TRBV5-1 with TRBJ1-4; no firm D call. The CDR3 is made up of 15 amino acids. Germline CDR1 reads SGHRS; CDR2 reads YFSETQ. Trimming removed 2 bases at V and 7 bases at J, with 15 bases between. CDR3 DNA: TGCGCCAGCAGCTTTCGGCGCGGGGTAGGTGAAAAACTGTTTTTT. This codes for CASSFRRGVGEKLFF.

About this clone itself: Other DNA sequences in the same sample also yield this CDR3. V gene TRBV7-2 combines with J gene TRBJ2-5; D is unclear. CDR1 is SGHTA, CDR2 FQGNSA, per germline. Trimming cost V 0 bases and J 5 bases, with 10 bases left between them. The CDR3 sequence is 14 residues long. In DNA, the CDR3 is TGTGCCAGCAGCTTAGCAGGGCCCGGGGAGACCCAGTACTTC. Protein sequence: CASSLAGPGETQYF.

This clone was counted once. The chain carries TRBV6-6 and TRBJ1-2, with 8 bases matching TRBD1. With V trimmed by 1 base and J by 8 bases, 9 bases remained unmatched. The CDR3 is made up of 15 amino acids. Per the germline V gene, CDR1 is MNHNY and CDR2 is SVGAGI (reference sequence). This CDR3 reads CASSYFETGAKGYTF. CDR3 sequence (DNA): TGTGCCAGCAGTTACTTTGAGACAGGGGCCAAGGGCTACACCTTC.

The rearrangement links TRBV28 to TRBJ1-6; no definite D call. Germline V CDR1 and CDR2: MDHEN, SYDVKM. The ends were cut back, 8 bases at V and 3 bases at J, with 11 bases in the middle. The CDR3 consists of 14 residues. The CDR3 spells CASSFGIYNSPLHF. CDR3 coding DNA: TGTGCCAGCTCTTTCGGGATCTATAATTCACCCCTCCACTTT.